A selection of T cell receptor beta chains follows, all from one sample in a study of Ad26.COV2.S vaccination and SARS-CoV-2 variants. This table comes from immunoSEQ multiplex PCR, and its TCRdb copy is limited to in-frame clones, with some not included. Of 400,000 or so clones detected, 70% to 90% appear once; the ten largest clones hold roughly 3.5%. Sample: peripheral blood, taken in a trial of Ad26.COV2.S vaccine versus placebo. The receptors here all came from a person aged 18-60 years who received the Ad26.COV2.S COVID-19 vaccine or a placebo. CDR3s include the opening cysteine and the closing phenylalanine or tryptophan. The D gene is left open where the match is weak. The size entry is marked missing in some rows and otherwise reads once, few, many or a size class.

CDR3 protein: CASSFPGVVQPQHF
CDR3 DNA: TGTGCCAGCAGTTTTCCGGGGGTCGTCCAGCCCCAGCATTTT
clone size: .
J gene: TRBJ1-5
V gene: TRBV6-1
D gene: .
CDR3 length: 14

CDR3 protein: CASSLYNRQASRNIQYF
CDR3 DNA: TGTGCCAGCAGCTTATATAACAGGCAGGCGAGTAGAAACATTCAGTACTTC
clone size: once
J gene: TRBJ2-4
V gene: TRBV7-9
D gene: .
CDR3 length: 17

CDR3 protein: CASSLATSDRGEHTEAFF
CDR3 DNA: TGTGCCAGCAGCTTAGCAACCTCGGACAGGGGAGAGCACACTGAAGCTTTCTTT
clone size: .
J gene: TRBJ1-1
V gene: TRBV7-9
D gene: TRBD1
CDR3 length: 18

CDR3 protein: CASSLTGANQPQHF
CDR3 DNA: TGTGCCAGCAGCTTGACAGGGGCCAATCAGCCCCAGCATTTT
clone size: .
J gene: TRBJ1-5
V gene: TRBV5-5
D gene: TRBD1
CDR3 length: 14

CDR3 protein: CASSLAARYTTGETQYF
CDR3 DNA: TGCGCCAGCAGCTTGGCGGCTAGATATACGACAGGAGAGACCCAGTACTTC
clone size: .
J gene: TRBJ2-5
V gene: TRBV5-1
D gene: .
CDR3 length: 17

CDR3 protein: CASSLELDSYEQYF
CDR3 DNA: TGTGCCAGCAGCTTAGAGCTAGACTCCTACGAGCAGTACTTC
clone size: .
J gene: TRBJ2-7
V gene: TRBV5-4
D gene: .
CDR3 length: 14

CDR3 protein: CASSGPGQGQYEQYF
CDR3 DNA: TGTGCCAGCAGCGGACCGGGACAGGGGCAATACGAGCAGTACTTC
clone size: .
J gene: TRBJ2-7
V gene: TRBV7-8
D gene: TRBD1
CDR3 length: 15

CDR3 protein: CASSPMDRNPTYGYTF
CDR3 DNA: TGTGCCAGCAGCCCAATGGACAGGAACCCAACCTATGGCTACACCTTC
clone size: .
J gene: TRBJ1-2
V gene: TRBV9
D gene: TRBD1
CDR3 length: 16

CDR3 protein: CASSLEGRLGTEAFF
CDR3 DNA: TGCGCCAGCAGCTTGGAAGGGCGCCTCGGTACTGAAGCTTTCTTT
clone size: .
J gene: TRBJ1-1
V gene: TRBV5-1
D gene: .
CDR3 length: 15

CDR3 protein: CAWNPTGRAGNTIYF
CDR3 DNA: TGTGCCTGGAACCCGACAGGGAGGGCCGGAAACACCATATATTTT
clone size: .
J gene: TRBJ1-3
V gene: TRBV30
D gene: TRBD1
CDR3 length: 15

CDR3 protein: CASSLDLSDPHGYTF
CDR3 DNA: TGTGCCAGCAGCTTAGACTTGTCCGACCCCCATGGCTACACCTTC
clone size: .
J gene: TRBJ1-2
V gene: TRBV7-2
D gene: .
CDR3 length: 15

CDR3 protein: CASGTGKPQHF
CDR3 DNA: TGTGCCAGTGGGACGGGGAAGCCCCAGCATTTT
clone size: .
J gene: TRBJ1-5
V gene: TRBV19
D gene: .
CDR3 length: 11

CDR3 protein: CSAGTGEYYTF
CDR3 DNA: TGCAGTGCGGGGACAGGGGAGTATTACACCTTC
clone size: .
J gene: TRBJ1-2
V gene: TRBV20-1
D gene: TRBD1
CDR3 length: 11

CDR3 protein: CAWRGSSGALGTQYF
CDR3 DNA: TGTGCCTGGAGGGGGTCCTCCGGGGCCCTGGGGACCCAGTACTTC
clone size: few
J gene: TRBJ2-5
V gene: TRBV30
D gene: .
CDR3 length: 15

CDR3 protein: CASSTQTGTGGFDTQYF
CDR3 DNA: TGTGCCAGTAGTACTCAAACCGGGACAGGGGGCTTTGATACGCAGTATTTT
clone size: .
J gene: TRBJ2-3
V gene: TRBV19
D gene: TRBD1
CDR3 length: 17

CDR3 protein: CASRTGSGTEGTEAFF
CDR3 DNA: TGTGCCAGCAGAACGGGGTCAGGGACCGAAGGCACTGAAGCTTTCTTT
clone size: .
J gene: TRBJ1-1
V gene: TRBV6-6
D gene: .
CDR3 length: 16

CDR3 protein: CASSPPRGAGANVLTF
CDR3 DNA: TGTGCCAGCTCACCACCTAGGGGGGCTGGGGCCAACGTCCTGACTTTC
clone size: .
J gene: TRBJ2-6
V gene: TRBV18
D gene: .
CDR3 length: 16

CDR3 protein: CAWEEGQEDTEAFF
CDR3 DNA: TGTGCCTGGGAAGAGGGACAGGAGGACACTGAAGCTTTCTTT
clone size: .
J gene: TRBJ1-1
V gene: TRBV30
D gene: TRBD1
CDR3 length: 14

CDR3 protein: CAISEPEGQEQYF
CDR3 DNA: TGTGCCATCAGTGAGCCAGAAGGACAGGAGCAGTACTTC
clone size: .
J gene: TRBJ2-7
V gene: TRBV10-3
D gene: .
CDR3 length: 13

CDR3 protein: CASSHLKGQPQHF
CDR3 DNA: TGCGCCAGCAGCCATTTAAAGGGTCAGCCCCAGCATTTT
clone size: .
J gene: TRBJ1-5
V gene: TRBV4-3
D gene: .
CDR3 length: 13

CDR3 protein: CATSRDFTPPEQYF
CDR3 DNA: TGTGCCACCAGCAGAGATTTTACCCCTCCCGAGCAGTACTTC
clone size: few
J gene: TRBJ2-7
V gene: TRBV15
D gene: .
CDR3 length: 14

CDR3 protein: CASSPQPHSGGSETQYF
CDR3 DNA: TGTGCCAGCAGTCCTCAACCCCATTCGGGGGGAAGTGAGACCCAGTACTTC
clone size: .
J gene: TRBJ2-5
V gene: TRBV27
D gene: TRBD2
CDR3 length: 17

CDR3 protein: CASSPRLSTTANPEQFF
CDR3 DNA: TGTGCCAGCAGCCCTAGATTATCGACCACGGCCAATCCTGAGCAGTTCTTC
clone size: .
J gene: TRBJ2-1
V gene: TRBV7-9
D gene: .
CDR3 length: 17

CDR3 protein: CASSLQGYYGYTF
CDR3 DNA: TGTGCCAGCAGCTTACAGGGTTACTATGGCTACACCTTC
clone size: .
J gene: TRBJ1-2
V gene: TRBV7-9
D gene: .
CDR3 length: 13